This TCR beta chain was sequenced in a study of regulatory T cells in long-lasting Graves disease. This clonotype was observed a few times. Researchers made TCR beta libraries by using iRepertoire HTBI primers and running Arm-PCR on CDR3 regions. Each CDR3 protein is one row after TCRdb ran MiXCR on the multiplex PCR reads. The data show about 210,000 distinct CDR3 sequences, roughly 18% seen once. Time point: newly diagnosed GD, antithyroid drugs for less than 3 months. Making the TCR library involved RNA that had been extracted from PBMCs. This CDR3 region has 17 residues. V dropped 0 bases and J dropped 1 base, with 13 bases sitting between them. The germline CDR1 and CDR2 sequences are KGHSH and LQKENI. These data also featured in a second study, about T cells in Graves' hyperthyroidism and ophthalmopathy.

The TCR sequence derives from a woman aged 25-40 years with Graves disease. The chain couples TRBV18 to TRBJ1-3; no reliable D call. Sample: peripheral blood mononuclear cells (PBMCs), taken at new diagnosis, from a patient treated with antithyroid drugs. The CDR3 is CASSPPRSLRSGNTIYF. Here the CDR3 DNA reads TGTGCCAGCTCACCACCGAGATCACTACGATCTGGAAACACCATATATTTT. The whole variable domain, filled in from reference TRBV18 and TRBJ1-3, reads NAGVMQNPRHLVRRRGQEARLRCSPMKGHSHVYWYRQLPEEGLKFMVYLQKENIIDESGMPKERFSAEFPKEGPSILRIQQVVRGDSAAYFCASSPPRSLRSGNTIYFGEGSWLTVV.